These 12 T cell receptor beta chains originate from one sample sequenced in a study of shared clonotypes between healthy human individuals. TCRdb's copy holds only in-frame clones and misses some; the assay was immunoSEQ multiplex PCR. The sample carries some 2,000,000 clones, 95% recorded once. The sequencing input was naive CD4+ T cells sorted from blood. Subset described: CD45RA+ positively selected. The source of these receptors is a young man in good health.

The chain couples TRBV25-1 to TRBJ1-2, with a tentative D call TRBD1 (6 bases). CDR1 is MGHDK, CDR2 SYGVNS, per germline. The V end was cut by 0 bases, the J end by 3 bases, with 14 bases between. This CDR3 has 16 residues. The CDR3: CASSEYGSTGHYGYTF. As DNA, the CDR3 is TGTGCCAGCAGTGAATATGGATCCACAGGGCACTATGGCTACACCTTC.

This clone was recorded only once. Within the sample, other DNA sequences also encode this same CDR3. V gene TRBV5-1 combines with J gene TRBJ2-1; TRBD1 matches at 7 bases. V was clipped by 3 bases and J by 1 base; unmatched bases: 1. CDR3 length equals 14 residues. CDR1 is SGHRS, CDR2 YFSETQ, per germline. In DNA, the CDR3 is TGCGCCAGCAGCTGGGACAGTTCCTACAATGAGCAGTTCTTC. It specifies CASSWDSSYNEQFF.

The CDR3 is CASSQEPGLAEETQYF. For the CDR3, the DNA is TGTGCCAGCAGCCAAGAGCCGGGACTAGCGGAAGAGACCCAGTACTTC. The chain employs TRBV4-2 and TRBJ2-5; the match to TRBD2 covers 11 bases. The CDR3 is made up of 16 amino acids. Germline loops: CDR1 LGHNA, CDR2 YNFKEQ. Trimming took 0 bases from V and 3 from J; bases not matched to a gene: 3.

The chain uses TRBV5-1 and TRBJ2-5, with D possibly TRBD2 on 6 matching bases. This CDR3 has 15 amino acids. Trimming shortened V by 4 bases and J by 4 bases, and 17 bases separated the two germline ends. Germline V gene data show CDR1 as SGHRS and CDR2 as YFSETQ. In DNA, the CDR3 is TGCGCCAGCAGCGACGACCCTAGCGTTAGAGAGACCCAGTACTTC. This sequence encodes CASSDDPSVRETQYF.

This CDR3 is CASRTGDLSNQPQHF. The CDR3 region has the DNA TGTGCCAGCAGGACAGGAGATCTTAGCAATCAGCCCCAGCATTTT. The J gene is TRBJ1-5, the V gene TRBV6-1; perhaps TRBD1 as D (6 bases). Trimming took off 6 bases at V and 0 bases at J, with 12 bases between the two ends. The germline CDR1 and CDR2 sequences are MNHNS and SASEGT. This CDR3 has 15 amino acids.

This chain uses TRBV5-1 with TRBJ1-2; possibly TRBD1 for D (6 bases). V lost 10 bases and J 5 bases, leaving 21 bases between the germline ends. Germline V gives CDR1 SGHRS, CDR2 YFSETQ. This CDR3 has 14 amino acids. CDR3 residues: CAHDKPGAGYGYTF. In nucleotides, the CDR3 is TGCGCCCACGATAAACCGGGGGCCGGGTATGGCTACACCTTC.

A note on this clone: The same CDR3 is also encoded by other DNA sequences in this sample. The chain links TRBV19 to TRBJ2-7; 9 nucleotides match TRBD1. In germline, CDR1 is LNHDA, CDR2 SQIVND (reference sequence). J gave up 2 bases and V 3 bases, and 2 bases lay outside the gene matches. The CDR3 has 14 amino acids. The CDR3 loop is CASSMGQGPYEQYF. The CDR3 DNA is TGTGCCAGTAGTATGGGACAGGGTCCCTACGAGCAGTACTTC.

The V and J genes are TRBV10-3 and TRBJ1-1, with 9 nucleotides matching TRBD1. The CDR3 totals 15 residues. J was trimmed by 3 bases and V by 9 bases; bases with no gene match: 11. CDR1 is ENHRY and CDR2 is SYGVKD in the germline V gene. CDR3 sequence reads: CAILGQGSGDTEAFF. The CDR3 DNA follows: TGTGCCATTCTAGGACAGGGGAGCGGGGACACTGAAGCTTTCTTT.

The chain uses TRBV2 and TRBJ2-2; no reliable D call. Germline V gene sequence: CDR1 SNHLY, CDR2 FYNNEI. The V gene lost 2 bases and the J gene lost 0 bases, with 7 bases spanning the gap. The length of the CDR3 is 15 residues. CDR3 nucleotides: TGTGCCAGCAGTGAAAAGGTGACGAACACCGGGGAGCTGTTTTTT. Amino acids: CASSEKVTNTGELFF.

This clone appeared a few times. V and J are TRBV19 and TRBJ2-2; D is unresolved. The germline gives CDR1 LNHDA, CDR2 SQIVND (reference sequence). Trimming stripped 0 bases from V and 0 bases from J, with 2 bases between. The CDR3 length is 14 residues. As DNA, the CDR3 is TGTGCCAGTAGTATAGACCCGAACACCGGGGAGCTGTTTTTT. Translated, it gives CASSIDPNTGELFF.

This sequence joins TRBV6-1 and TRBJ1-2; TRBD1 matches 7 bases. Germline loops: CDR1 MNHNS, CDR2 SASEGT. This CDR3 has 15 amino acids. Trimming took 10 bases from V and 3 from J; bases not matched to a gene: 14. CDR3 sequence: CATAKSGGKDYGYTF. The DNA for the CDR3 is TGTGCCACTGCCAAGTCAGGGGGTAAGGACTATGGCTACACCTTC.

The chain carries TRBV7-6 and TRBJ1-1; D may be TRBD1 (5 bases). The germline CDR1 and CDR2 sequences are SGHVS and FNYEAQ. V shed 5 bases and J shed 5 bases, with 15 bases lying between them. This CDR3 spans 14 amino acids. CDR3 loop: CASSPRGWGTEAFF. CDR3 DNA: TGTGCCAGCAGCCCCCGGGGGTGGGGGACTGAAGCTTTCTTT.